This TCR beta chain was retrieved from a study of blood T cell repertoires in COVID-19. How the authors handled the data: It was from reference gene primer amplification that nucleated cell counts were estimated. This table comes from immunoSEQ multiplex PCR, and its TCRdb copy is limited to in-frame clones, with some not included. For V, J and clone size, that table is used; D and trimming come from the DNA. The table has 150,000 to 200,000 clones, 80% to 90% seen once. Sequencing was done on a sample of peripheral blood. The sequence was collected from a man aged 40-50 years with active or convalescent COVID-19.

The CDR3 sequence is CASSSEGWAFF. The CDR3 bases are TGTGCCAGCAGCTCCGAGGGTTGGGCTTTCTTT. This chain links TRBV7-9 with TRBJ1-1; D is ambiguous. The germline V gene has CDR1 SEHNR and CDR2 FQNEAQ (reference sequence). This CDR3 comprises 11 residues. The V end was cut by 4 bases, the J end by 11 bases, with 11 bases between.